These 31 T cell receptor beta chains came from one sample sequenced in a study of cytomegalovirus exposure and HLA in healthy donors. PCR involved 60 Vbeta and 13 Jbeta primers. Some clones are missing from TCRdb's copy, which holds only in-frame ones; the method was immunoSEQ multiplex PCR. This sample carries 150,000 to 200,000 clones, more than 65% of them seen once, and the ten largest clones take 3.5% to 4%. Specimen: PBMCs. The receptors stem from a man in his fifties or sixties in good health and CMV-seronegative.

This sequence joins TRBV5-1 and TRBJ1-5, with 7 bases identical to TRBD1. The trim removed 5 bases at V and 4 bases at J, leaving 9 bases unmatched. In germline, CDR1 is SGHRS, CDR2 YFSETQ. The CDR3 extends over 15 amino acids. CDR3 nucleotide sequence: TGCGCCAGCAGTCCACAGGGGTTGAGTAATCAGCCCCAGCATTTT. This gives the protein CASSPQGLSNQPQHF.

The rearrangement joins TRBV15 to TRBJ2-3, with D tentatively TRBD2 (6 bases). The ends were cut back, 8 bases at V and 4 bases at J, with 13 bases in the middle. Per the germline V gene, CDR1 is LNHNV and CDR2 is YYDKDF (reference sequence). The CDR3 spans 13 residues. The CDR3 spells CATRGLEADTQYF. CDR3 coding DNA: TGTGCCACCCGGGGACTCGAGGCAGATACGCAGTATTTT.

There are a few counts of this clone. This rearrangement joins TRBV7-2 to TRBJ1-4; TRBD1 matches at 9 bases. The CDR3 totals 16 residues. Germline loops: CDR1 SGHTA, CDR2 FQGNSA. The V and J ends lost 3 bases and 5 bases, in that order; junction bases with no gene match: 7. The CDR3 region has the DNA TGTGCCAGCAGCTTGACGGGACAGGGTTTAAATGAAAAACTGTTTTTT. Translating it yields CASSLTGQGLNEKLFF.

V usage is TRBV7-4 and J usage is TRBJ2-1; 9 bases line up with TRBD1. CDR3 length: 15 amino acids. In germline, CDR1 is SGHVT, CDR2 SQSDAQ. With 5 bases clipped from V and 10 bases from J, the junction kept 12 bases outside the gene matches. CDR3: CASSPPLTGGEEQFF. In DNA, the CDR3 is TGTGCCAGCAGCCCTCCACTGACAGGGGGGGAGGAGCAGTTCTTC.

J is TRBJ1-4 and V is TRBV7-9; tentatively, D is TRBD1 (5 bases). The germline gives CDR1 SEHNR, CDR2 FQNEAQ (reference sequence). Trimming removed 5 bases from V and 8 bases from J, with 6 bases in between. The CDR3 runs to 11 residues. The CDR3 loop reads CASSRGEKLFF. The CDR3 nucleotides read TGTGCCAGCAGCCGGGGGGAAAAACTGTTTTTT.

This clone was detected only a few times. The chain has TRBV5-4 and TRBJ2-7, with TRBD1 matching over 7 bases. The CDR3 sequence is 14 residues long. Germline trimming cut 4 bases from V and 1 base from J; bases unmatched to any gene: 5. CDR1 and CDR2 from the germline V gene are SGHNT and YYREEE (reference sequence). CDR3 in DNA: TGTGCCAGCAGCCCGGGGACAGCATCCTACGAGCAGTACTTC. Translation: CASSPGTASYEQYF.

This clone was detected only once. V usage is TRBV6-5 and J usage is TRBJ1-6; unclear D gene. CDR1 is MNHEY, CDR2 SVGAGI, per germline. The CDR3 length is 15 residues. Trimming took 6 bases from V and 8 from J, leaving 17 bases between them. CDR3 region: CASRQDRTIYSPLHF. The CDR3 DNA reads TGTGCCAGCAGGCAGGACCGGACTATATATTCACCCCTCCACTTT.

The V call is TRBV4-1, the J call TRBJ2-1, with TRBD2 matching over 12 bases. The CDR3 has 16 residues. Germline loops: CDR1 MGHRA, CDR2 YSYEKL. Losses at the gene ends were 3 bases for V and 7 bases for J; bases not matched to a gene: 7. As DNA, the CDR3 is TGCGCCAGCAGCCAGTATCTAGCGGGGGGGCTAAATGAGCAGTTCTTC. This sequence encodes CASSQYLAGGLNEQFF.

The V gene is TRBV21-1, the J gene TRBJ2-1; TRBD2 is the table's D call and was not checked against the DNA. TRBV21-1 is a recognized pseudogene. This CDR3 has 16 residues. The CDR3 sequence: CASSNRGSGGNNEQFF. The CDR3 coding sequence is TGTGCCAGCAGCAATAGGGGTAGCGGGGGAAACAATGAGCAGTTCTTC.

In its sample, this clone was seen a few times. J is TRBJ2-2 and V is TRBV28; 8 nucleotides match TRBD1. Germline V gives CDR1 MDHEN, CDR2 SYDVKM. V shed 5 bases and J 4 bases; nucleotides not matched to a gene: 21. The CDR3 length is 20 residues. This CDR3 is CASSPPLGQGNSRITGELFF. The CDR3 DNA is TGTGCCAGCAGTCCACCCCTCGGACAGGGAAACTCGCGGATCACCGGGGAGCTGTTTTTT. The full variable domain, rest sourced from reference TRBV28 and TRBJ2-2, is DVKVTQSSRYLVKRTGEKVFLECVQDMDHENMFWYRQDPGLGLRLIYFSYDVKMKEKGDIPEGYSVSREKKERFSLILESASTNQTSMYLCASSPPLGQGNSRITGELFFGEGSRLTVL.

V and J are TRBV7-9 and TRBJ1-1; 9 nucleotides match TRBD1. V dropped 6 bases and J dropped 4; count of bases not matched to a gene: 12. This CDR3 region has 16 residues. Germline V gives CDR1 SEHNR, CDR2 FQNEAQ (reference sequence). CDR3 bases: TGTGCCAGCAGACAATGGACAGGGGAGATTTCCACTGAAGCTTTCTTT. Encoded protein: CASRQWTGEISTEAFF.

This clone has a handful of counts. CDR3 in amino acids: CASSRTVDSYEQYF. The DNA for the CDR3 is TGCGCCAGCAGCCGGACAGTGGACTCCTACGAGCAGTACTTC. This chain links TRBV5-1 with TRBJ2-7, with a possible D match to TRBD1 (6 bases). The CDR3 runs to 14 residues. Germline V lookup: CDR1 SGHRS, CDR2 YFSETQ. V was trimmed by 4 bases and J by 0 bases, leaving 11 bases between them.

This clone was detected only once. This chain joins TRBV13 and TRBJ1-6; 11 bases map to TRBD1. The germline gives CDR1 PRHDT, CDR2 FYEKMQ (reference sequence). CDR3 length: 16 residues. V was clipped by 4 bases and J by 7 bases; unmatched bases: 6. This CDR3 reads CASSSWDRGINSPLHF. The CDR3 DNA reads as TGTGCCAGCAGCTCCTGGGACAGGGGGATAAATTCACCCCTCCACTTT. Full variable domain (missing parts from reference TRBV13 and TRBJ1-6): AAGVIQSPRHLIKEKRETATLKCYPIPRHDTVYWYQQGPGQDPQFLISFYEKMQSDKGSIPDRFSAQQFSDYHSELNMSSLELGDSALYFCASSSWDRGINSPLHFGNGTRLTVT.

The chain uses TRBV4-1 and TRBJ1-2; D remains unclear. There are 11 residues in the CDR3. The germline V and J ends were trimmed by 0 bases and 9 bases, with 5 bases remaining between them. CDR1 is MGHRA, CDR2 YSYEKL, per germline. The CDR3 reads CASSQDLSYTF. The CDR3 DNA is TGCGCCAGCAGCCAAGATTTAAGCTACACCTTC.

The V call is TRBV19, the J call TRBJ1-3, with TRBD1 as a possible D gene (5 bases). Germline V gene lookup returns CDR1 LNHDA and CDR2 SQIVND (reference sequence). The length of the CDR3 is 16 residues. Trimming took 7 bases from V and 0 from J, leaving 16 bases between them. The CDR3 DNA reads TGTGCCAGTACCCCTGGGGGGGGACTCTCTGGAAACACCATATATTTT. Protein sequence: CASTPGGGLSGNTIYF.

This sequence joins TRBV7-8 and TRBJ1-2; the match to TRBD1 covers 10 bases. The germline V gene encodes CDR1 SGHVS and CDR2 FQNEAQ. The CDR3 contains 16 residues. V lost 5 bases, J lost 4 bases, and 10 bases stayed unmatched. In DNA form, the CDR3 reads TGTGCCAGCAGCCTCCGGGACAGGGGATTTGGCTATGGCTACACCTTC. It encodes CASSLRDRGFGYGYTF.

The chain joins TRBV18 to TRBJ2-1, with D possibly matching TRBD1 (5 bases). The V end was cut by 6 bases, the J end by 4 bases, with 10 bases between. CDR3 size: 13 residues. Germline assignment: CDR1 KGHSH and CDR2 LQKENI. Here the CDR3 reads CASSLQEYNEQFF. The CDR3 DNA is TGTGCCAGCTCCTTACAGGAGTACAATGAGCAGTTCTTC.

The V call is TRBV7-7, the J call TRBJ1-3; D remains unclear. Trimming cost V 5 bases and J 0 bases, with 8 bases left between them. Germline loops: CDR1 SSHAT, CDR2 FNYEAQ (reference sequence). The CDR3 has 14 amino acids. Here the CDR3 DNA reads TGTGCCAGCAGCCACGGGGACTCTGGAAACACCATATATTTT. This encodes CASSHGDSGNTIYF.

This chain connects TRBV7-2 to TRBJ1-3; D unresolved. Between the trimmed V and J ends, which lost 3 bases and 0 bases, there was a span of 6 bases. This CDR3 comprises 14 residues. Germline V gives CDR1 SGHTA, CDR2 FQGNSA. This CDR3 is CASSFPGSGNTIYF. For the CDR3, the DNA is TGTGCCAGCAGCTTCCCCGGCTCTGGAAACACCATATATTTT.

V and J are TRBV27 and TRBJ2-7; D might be TRBD1 (6 bases). Germline lookup yields CDR1 MNHEY and CDR2 SMNVEV (reference sequence). CDR3 length equals 13 residues. V lost 8 bases and J lost 2, with 13 bases in between. The CDR3 here is CASARQATYEQYF. The CDR3 DNA sequence: TGTGCCAGCGCAAGACAGGCGACCTACGAGCAGTACTTC.

This chain uses TRBV5-6 with TRBJ1-5; D not resolved. Trimming took 0 bases from V and 7 from J, leaving 11 bases between them. The CDR3 is 14 amino acids. From germline, CDR1 is SGHDT and CDR2 YYEEEE. The CDR3 DNA reads TGTGCCAGCAGCTTGGCCTTGGCCCCACAGCCCCAGCATTTT. Its protein is CASSLALAPQPQHF.

This clone turned up a few times. The gene calls are TRBV29-1 and TRBJ1-4; D gene uncertain. The V gene's germline CDR1 is SQVTM and CDR2 ANQGSEA. V was cut by 4 bases and J by 6 bases, with 9 bases left in between. The CDR3 has 12 residues. The CDR3: CSVAGRDEKLFF. For the CDR3, the DNA is TGCAGCGTTGCCGGGAGGGATGAAAAACTGTTTTTT.

As regards this clone: One end of the junction varies from germline; a read error may be responsible. At the DNA level, this CDR3 is encoded by other sequences in the same sample as well. The rearrangement joins TRBV30 to TRBJ2-3, with TRBD2 matching over 9 bases. The CDR3 is 14 residues long. Germline CDR1 is GTSNPN and CDR2 is SVGIG (reference sequence). The CDR3: CAWSVGSGGDTQYF. CDR3 coding DNA: TGTGCTTGGAGTGTAGGTAGCGGGGGAGATACGCAGTATTTT.

The chain has TRBV27 and TRBJ2-7; D gene unclear. There are 15 residues in the CDR3. Germline V gene sequence: CDR1 MNHEY, CDR2 SMNVEV (reference sequence). V gave up 4 bases and J gave up 2 bases, with 15 bases separating them. The CDR3 DNA reads TGTGCCAGCAGTTCCCCGGGTCTTATGGCCTACGAGCAGTACTTC. It codes for CASSSPGLMAYEQYF.

The gene calls are TRBV29-1 and TRBJ1-3, with D uncertain. The germline V gene encodes CDR1 SQVTM and CDR2 ANQGSEA. V dropped 4 bases and J dropped 0 bases, with 4 bases sitting between them. The CDR3 runs to 12 residues. The DNA for the CDR3 is TGCAGCGTTGTTAGCTCTGGAAACACCATATATTTT. Its translation: CSVVSSGNTIYF.

A note on this clone: Other nucleotide sequences in the sample specify the same CDR3. The chain links TRBV2 to TRBJ1-3; maybe TRBD1 (6 bases). This CDR3 has 13 amino acids. The ends were cut back, 6 bases at V and 2 bases at J, with 8 bases in the middle. Germline-derived CDR1 and CDR2 are SNHLY and FYNNEI. CDR3 bases: TGTGCCAGCAGACAGGGTGCTGGAAACACCATATATTTT. It encodes CASRQGAGNTIYF.

The chain links TRBV9 to TRBJ2-1, with a possible D match to TRBD2 (6 bases). The CDR3 spans 16 residues. Germline CDR1 and CDR2: SGDLS and YYNGEE. Trimming removed 3 bases at V and 0 bases at J, with 13 bases between. CDR3 DNA sequence: TGTGCCAGCAGCGGCCGGGGGTCCTACTCCTACAATGAGCAGTTCTTC. This sequence encodes CASSGRGSYSYNEQFF.

This clone was counted only a few times. The rearrangement joins TRBV18 to TRBJ1-5, with TRBD1 identical over 12 bases. CDR1 is KGHSH, CDR2 LQKENI, per germline. V dropped 8 bases and J dropped 5; count of bases not matched to a gene: 7. There are 15 residues in the CDR3. CDR3 DNA: TGTGCCAGCCGCGGGACAGGGGGCGGTCATCAGCCCCAGCATTTT. It encodes CASRGTGGGHQPQHF.

This chain uses TRBV19 with TRBJ1-2; possible D gene TRBD1, 6 bases. Germline CDR1 LNHDA, CDR2 SQIVND (reference sequence). V gave up 5 bases and J gave up 3 bases, with 16 bases separating them. The CDR3 covers 15 residues. CDR3 sequence: CASSPPAGVDYGYTF. The CDR3 DNA sequence: TGTGCCAGTAGTCCCCCGGCAGGGGTCGACTATGGCTACACCTTC.

CDR3 amino acids: CAIPRQGPSNYGYTF. CDR3 DNA: TGCGCCATCCCAAGACAGGGGCCCAGCAACTATGGCTACACCTTC. The chain is built from TRBV5-1 and TRBJ1-2, with 8 bases matching TRBD1. Germline values: CDR1 SGHRS, CDR2 YFSETQ. V dropped 9 bases and J dropped 2; count of bases not matched to a gene: 12. The CDR3 has 15 residues.

This sequence joins TRBV5-5 and TRBJ1-6; D gene unclear. The CDR3 totals 12 residues. Trimming removed 6 bases from V and 10 bases from J, with 11 bases in between. Germline V CDR1 and CDR2: SGHKS, YYEKEE (reference sequence). This chain's CDR3 is CASTLRESPLHF. CDR3 nucleotide sequence: TGTGCCAGCACCCTACGGGAATCACCCCTCCACTTT.